The rows below give T cell receptor beta chains drawn from one sample of a study of beta chain features in type 1 diabetes. The data were produced by immunoSEQ multiplex PCR, yet TCRdb's version contains in-frame clones alone and is incomplete. The sample includes 600,000 to 700,000 clones, around 12% of them seen just once. The sequencing input was naive CD4+ T cells from blood. These receptors all stem from a man between 25 and 39 years old with type 1 diabetes. CDR3s include the opening cysteine and the closing phenylalanine or tryptophan. A D gene is named only where the DNA matches it firmly. Not all rows give a size; the values are once, few, many and, for expanded clones, a class.

j_gene	d_gene	abundance	v_gene	CDR3nt	CDR3aa
TRBJ2-5	TRBD2	.	TRBV9	TGTGCCAGCAGCGTAGATGAGAGGAGGGCTAGCGGGGGAGCCCAGTACTTC	CASSVDERRASGGAQYF
TRBJ2-5	.	few	TRBV10-3	TGTGCCATCAGTGAGACGGCCAGTCAAGAGACCCAGTACTTC	CAISETASQETQYF
TRBJ1-4	.	few	TRBV10-3	TGTGCCATCAGTGTGGGTGCTGAAAAACTGTTTTTT	CAISVGAEKLFF
TRBJ1-1	.	.	TRBV29-1	TGCAGCGCCAGGACAGTGAACACTGAAGCTTTCTTT	CSARTVNTEAFF
TRBJ1-5	.	.	TRBV30	TGTGCCTGGAGTTCTTCAGACGAGCAGCCCCAGCATTTT	CAWSSSDEQPQHF
TRBJ2-2	.	few	TRBV30	TGTGCCTGGAGTAGGGGCGCCGGGGAGCTGTTTTTT	CAWSRGAGELFF
TRBJ2-7	.	few	TRBV6-5	TGTGCCAGTCAGGACAACTACGAGCAGTACTTC	CASQDNYEQYF
TRBJ2-5	.	.	TRBV4-1	TGCGCCAGCAGCCAGATCCAAGAGACCCAGTACTTC	CASSQIQETQYF
TRBJ2-1	TRBD2	few	TRBV19	TGTGCCAGTACCTCGGGTAGCGGGGGGGTCTACAATGAGCAGTTCTTC	CASTSGSGGVYNEQFF
TRBJ1-1	.	few	TRBV18	TGTGCCAGCTCACCGGGGATCGGAGTGAACACTGAAGCTTTCTTT	CASSPGIGVNTEAFF
TRBJ2-6	TRBD2	few	TRBV7-3	TGTGCCAGCAGCCCCCGGACTAGCGGGGTAAATGGGGCCAACGTCCTGACTTTC	CASSPRTSGVNGANVLTF
TRBJ2-7	.	.	TRBV7-2	TGTGCCAGCAGCTTTAGCCGCGAGCAGTACTTC	CASSFSREQYF
TRBJ2-1	.	.	TRBV10-3	TGTGCCATAACGGACGGTGGACACAATGAGCAGTTCTTC	CAITDGGHNEQFF
TRBJ1-2	.	few	TRBV9	TGTGCCAGCAGCGTAGAGGATGGCAGGGGAAGCTATGGCTACACCTTC	CASSVEDGRGSYGYTF
TRBJ1-4	.	few	TRBV5-1	TGCGCCAGCAGCTTGGGAGTCTCCGATACTAATGAAAAACTGTTTTTT	CASSLGVSDTNEKLFF
TRBJ2-7	.	few	TRBV7-2	TGTGCCAGCAGCTTAGGGTTCCAGGACTACGAGCAGTACTTC	CASSLGFQDYEQYF
TRBJ2-1	TRBD1	.	TRBV19	TGTGCCAGTAGTGTAGGACAGGGTCCCTCCTACAATGAGCAGTTCTTC	CASSVGQGPSYNEQFF
TRBJ1-1	.	few	TRBV19	TGTGCCAGTAGTATAACAGGGAACACTGAAGCTTTCTTT	CASSITGNTEAFF
TRBJ2-3	.	.	TRBV15	TGTGCCACCAGCAGAGAATACCGGGACATCGTTAGCACAGATACGCAGTATTTT	CATSREYRDIVSTDTQYF
TRBJ1-6	.	few	TRBV4-3	TGCGCCAGCAGCCCTGCGTCTTGGGCCGGGACAAATTCACCCCTCCACTTT	CASSPASWAGTNSPLHF
TRBJ2-7	TRBD1	.	TRBV5-6	TGTGCCAGCAGCCCGGGACAGGGAAGGTACGAGCAGTACTTC	CASSPGQGRYEQYF
TRBJ2-3	.	few	TRBV5-1	TGCGCCAGCAGCTTGGCCGGGGCTTACACAGATACGCAGTATTTT	CASSLAGAYTDTQYF
TRBJ1-2	TRBD1	.	TRBV9	TGTGCCAGCAGCGTAGAACAGGGGGCGAACTATGGCTACACCTTC	CASSVEQGANYGYTF